A selection of T cell receptor beta chains follows, all from one sample in a study of T cell changes during pregnancy in multiple sclerosis. Here immunoSEQ multiplex PCR was the method, and the copy in TCRdb shows in-frame clones only, minus some. Found here are about 67,000 clones, about 91% of them singletons; the top ten hold under 3%. Here the sequenced sample was peripheral blood, taken in the first trimester of pregnancy. These receptor sequences come from a female donor with multiple sclerosis, enrolled in a pregnancy study. CDR3s include the opening cysteine and the closing phenylalanine or tryptophan. The D gene is left open where the match is weak. The size field is filled for only some rows; it gives once, few, many or a size class.

j_call | v_call | d_call | clone_size | cdr3_aa | cdr3_nt
TRBJ1-5 | TRBV28 | - | - | CASSFRQPQHF | TGTGCCAGCAGTTTCCGTCAGCCCCAGCATTTT
TRBJ2-4 | TRBV5-4 | - | - | CASSPGLKNIQYF | TGTGCCAGCAGCCCCGGACTTAAAAACATTCAGTACTTC
TRBJ1-5 | TRBV11-2 | - | - | CASSLGEHSNQPQHF | TGTGCCAGCAGCTTAGGTGAGCATAGCAATCAGCCCCAGCATTTT
TRBJ1-1 | TRBV5-3 | TRBD1 | - | CARSSTNTPGQGEAFF | TGTGCCAGAAGCTCCACGAACACCCCGGGACAGGGAGAAGCTTTCTTT
TRBJ1-5 | TRBV28 | - | - | CASSKTGNQPQHF | TGTGCCAGCAGCAAGACAGGTAATCAGCCCCAGCATTTT
TRBJ2-2 | TRBV9 | - | once | CASSPLGGRGGLNTGELFF | TGTGCCAGCAGCCCCCTGGGAGGAAGGGGGGGCCTGAACACCGGGGAGCTGTTTTTT
TRBJ1-1 | TRBV14 | - | - | CASSQGGTEAFF | TGTGCCAGCAGCCAAGGAGGGACTGAAGCTTTCTTT
TRBJ2-2 | TRBV5-1 | TRBD1 | many | CASSAFGTGDTGELFF | TGCGCCAGCAGCGCCTTCGGGACAGGGGACACCGGGGAGCTGTTTTTT
TRBJ1-6 | TRBV5-1 | - | once | CASSLERDSPLHF | TGCGCCAGCAGCTTGGAGCGGGATTCACCCCTCCACTTT
TRBJ2-1 | TRBV5-1 | TRBD2 | - | CASSLQGTRGGGYEQFF | TGCGCCAGCAGCTTACAAGGGACTAGGGGAGGTGGCTATGAGCAGTTCTTC
TRBJ2-2 | TRBV7-9 | - | - | CASSLGDWGNTGELFF | TGTGCCAGCAGCTTAGGGGACTGGGGGAACACCGGGGAGCTGTTTTTT
TRBJ1-4 | TRBV7-2 | - | - | CASSLGLREKLFF | TGTGCCAGCAGCTTAGGTCTTCGGGAAAAACTGTTTTTT
TRBJ2-7 | TRBV15 | TRBD2 | - | CATSIGTTEQYF | TGTGCCACCAGCATCGGGACTACCGAGCAGTACTTC
TRBJ1-5 | TRBV30 | TRBD1 | - | CAWTPQGAFQPQHF | TGTGCCTGGACCCCACAGGGGGCTTTTCAGCCCCAGCATTTT
TRBJ2-1 | TRBV2 | - | once | CASSSHRGYEQFF | TGTGCCAGCAGTAGCCACCGGGGATATGAGCAGTTCTTC
TRBJ1-2 | TRBV14 | - | - | CASSQGPAGAHGYTF | TGTGCCAGCAGCCAAGGCCCTGCGGGGGCGCATGGCTACACCTTC
TRBJ2-7 | TRBV19 | TRBD1 | - | CASSIGSGTGVVAEQYF | TGTGCCAGTAGTATAGGTTCTGGGACAGGGGTAGTCGCGGAGCAGTACTTC
TRBJ2-3 | TRBV28 | TRBD1 | - | CASSSVQGQGTDTQYF | TGTGCCAGCAGTTCGGTCCAAGGACAGGGAACAGATACGCAGTATTTT
TRBJ1-1 | TRBV20-1 | - | - | CSAILNTEAFF | TGCAGTGCAATATTGAACACTGAAGCTTTCTTT
TRBJ2-2 | TRBV5-4 | TRBD1 | - | CASSKPRQGLGSGELFF | TGTGCCAGCAGCAAACCCAGACAGGGCCTAGGATCCGGGGAGCTGTTTTTT
TRBJ1-2 | TRBV10-2 | - | - | CASSEYPSGLYGYTF | TGCGCCAGCAGTGAGTACCCCAGCGGGCTCTATGGCTACACCTTC
TRBJ2-7 | TRBV27 | TRBD2 | - | CASSLYPPGLAAHLGLEQYF | TGTGCCAGCAGTTTATATCCCCCGGGACTAGCGGCTCACCTGGGACTCGAGCAGTACTTC
TRBJ2-5 | TRBV6-6 | TRBD2 | once | CASSPPRGEVETQYF | TGTGCCAGCAGTCCCCCCCGGGGGGAAGTAGAGACCCAGTACTTC
TRBJ2-5 | TRBV6-1 | - | - | CASRSAVISRGTQYF | TGTGCCAGCAGATCAGCCGTTATTTCAAGGGGGACCCAGTACTTC
TRBJ1-2 | TRBV19 | TRBD1 | - | CASSMKGAGYTF | TGTGCCAGTAGTATGAAGGGGGCGGGCTACACCTTC
TRBJ2-3 | TRBV28 | TRBD1 | once | CAIRDRATDTQYF | TGTGCCATCCGGGACAGGGCTACAGATACGCAGTATTTT
TRBJ1-4 | TRBV6-5 | - | - | CASSYHAGPEGEKLFF | TGTGCCAGCAGTTACCACGCCGGGCCCGAGGGTGAAAAACTGTTTTTT
TRBJ2-1 | TRBV28 | TRBD2 | - | CASKEREGFNEQFF | TGTGCCAGCAAGGAGCGGGAGGGCTTCAATGAGCAGTTCTTC
TRBJ1-2 | TRBV4-1 | TRBD1 | - | CASSQDRGQGVLDYGYTF | TGCGCCAGCAGCCAAGACCGGGGACAGGGGGTGCTCGACTATGGCTACACCTTC
TRBJ2-5 | TRBV5-1 | TRBD1 | - | CASRPTGGQETQYF | TGCGCCAGCAGGCCGACAGGGGGCCAAGAGACCCAGTACTTC
TRBJ1-5 | TRBV30 | - | - | CAWSGRGGGQPQHF | TGTGCCTGGAGTGGGAGGGGTGGAGGTCAGCCCCAGCATTTT
TRBJ2-1 | TRBV7-8 | TRBD2 | - | CASSSGLAAENEQFF | TGTGCCAGCAGCTCGGGACTAGCGGCTGAAAATGAGCAGTTCTTC
TRBJ1-1 | TRBV19 | TRBD1 | few | CASKTGDHTEAFF | TGTGCCAGTAAAACAGGGGATCACACTGAAGCTTTCTTT
TRBJ2-1 | TRBV27 | TRBD2 | - | CASSLRLASYNEQFF | TGTGCCAGCAGTCTCCGACTAGCTTCCTACAATGAGCAGTTCTTC
TRBJ1-2 | TRBV19 | - | - | CASSTFAGRSLYGYTF | TGTGCCAGTAGTACCTTCGCAGGGCGGAGCCTCTATGGCTACACCTTC
TRBJ1-2 | TRBV5-1 | TRBD1 | few | CASSLAGTGGGYTF | TGCGCCAGCAGCTTGGCCGGGACAGGGGGCGGCTACACCTTC
TRBJ2-7 | TRBV29-1 | TRBD1 | - | CSGGQDYEQYF | TGCAGCGGCGGACAGGACTACGAGCAGTACTTC
TRBJ2-7 | TRBV6-4 | TRBD2 | - | CASRITSGRALAYEQYF | TGTGCCAGCAGGATCACTAGCGGGAGGGCCTTGGCCTACGAGCAGTACTTC
TRBJ2-1 | TRBV2 | TRBD2 | - | CASRGPLAGGPNEQFF | TGTGCCAGCAGGGGACCCCTAGCGGGAGGGCCAAATGAGCAGTTCTTC
TRBJ1-1 | TRBV10-3 | TRBD1 | - | CALGDREGSTEAFF | TGTGCACTTGGGGACAGGGAAGGTAGCACTGAAGCTTTCTTT
TRBJ2-3 | TRBV18 | TRBD1 | - | CASSPTLGQGVGDTQYF | TGTGCCAGCTCACCGACCCTCGGACAGGGGGTAGGAGATACGCAGTATTTT
TRBJ2-7 | TRBV2 | - | - | CASSAVDSYEQYF | TGTGCCAGCAGTGCGGTCGACTCCTACGAGCAGTACTTC